The 2 T cell receptor beta chains presented below share a single source sample, sequenced in a study of blood T cell repertoires in COVID-19. Produced via immunoSEQ multiplex PCR; TCRdb's table is partial and in-frame only. The table includes 150,000 to 200,000 clones, 88% detected once. Sequencing was performed on peripheral blood. The receptors were gathered from a man between 60 and 75 years old with acute or convalescent COVID-19.

This clone was seen a single time. This CDR3 reads CASSVSLPGAGGSYEQYF. CDR3 DNA: TGTGCCAGTAGTGTCTCCCTCCCCGGGGCAGGGGGCTCTTACGAGCAGTACTTC. The chain combines TRBV19 with TRBJ2-7; 8 positions agree with TRBD1. The CDR3 length is 18 residues. CDR1 and CDR2 from the germline V gene are LNHDA and SQIVND (reference sequence). Germline trimming cut 5 bases from V and 4 bases from J; bases unmatched to any gene: 19. Looking up the rest from reference TRBV19 and TRBJ2-7 gives the full variable domain: DGGITQSPKYLFRKEGQNVTLSCEQNLNHDAMYWYRQDPGQGLRLIYYSQIVNDFQKGDIAEGYSVSREKKESFPLTVTSAQKNPTAFYLCASSVSLPGAGGSYEQYFGPGTRLTVT.

The chain recombines TRBV19 with TRBJ1-1; 7 bases agree with TRBD1. The V gene's germline CDR1 is LNHDA and CDR2 SQIVND (reference sequence). V shed 5 bases and J 4 bases; nucleotides not matched to a gene: 7. The CDR3 extends over 14 amino acids. In DNA, the CDR3 is TGTGCCAGTAGTGTCAGGGGACAGAGCACTGAAGCTTTCTTT. Amino acid sequence: CASSVRGQSTEAFF.